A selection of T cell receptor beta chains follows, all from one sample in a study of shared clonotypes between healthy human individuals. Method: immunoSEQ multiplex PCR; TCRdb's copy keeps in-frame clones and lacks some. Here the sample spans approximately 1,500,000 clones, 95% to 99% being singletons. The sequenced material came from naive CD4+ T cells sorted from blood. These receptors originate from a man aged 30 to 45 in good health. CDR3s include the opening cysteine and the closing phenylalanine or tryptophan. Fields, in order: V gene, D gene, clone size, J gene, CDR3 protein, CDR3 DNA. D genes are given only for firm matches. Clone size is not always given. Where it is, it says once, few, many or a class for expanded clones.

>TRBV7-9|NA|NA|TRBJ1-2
CASSLNTPNYGYTF
TGTGCCAGCAGCTTGAACACACCTAACTATGGCTACACCTTC
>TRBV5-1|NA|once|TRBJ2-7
CASSKAGNEQYF
TGCGCCAGCAGCAAAGCAGGGAACGAGCAGTACTTC
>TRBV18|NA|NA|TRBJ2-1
CASSRILNEQFF
TGTGCCAGCTCCCGAATTCTGAATGAGCAGTTCTTC
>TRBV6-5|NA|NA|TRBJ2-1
CASKDTVGLQEQFF
TGTGCCAGCAAGGATACGGTGGGGTTGCAGGAGCAGTTCTTC
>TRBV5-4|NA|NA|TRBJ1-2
CASSAIQGFNYGYTF
TGTGCCAGCAGCGCCATACAGGGATTTAACTATGGCTACACCTTC
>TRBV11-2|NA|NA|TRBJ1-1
CASSSGRRGENTEAFF
TGTGCCAGCAGCTCAGGCCGGAGGGGTGAGAACACTGAAGCTTTCTTT
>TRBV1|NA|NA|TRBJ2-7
CTSSRTRRGTYEQYF
TGCACCAGCAGCCGTACCCGGAGAGGCACCTACGAGCAGTACTTC
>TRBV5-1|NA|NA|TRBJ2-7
CASSLVQAVHEQYF
TGCGCCAGCAGCTTGGTACAAGCAGTCCACGAGCAGTACTTC
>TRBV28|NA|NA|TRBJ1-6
CASRDVNSPLHF
TGTGCCAGCAGGGACGTCAATTCACCCCTCCACTTT
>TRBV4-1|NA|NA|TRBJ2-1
CASSESEAVRAYNEQFF
TGCGCCAGCAGCGAATCCGAAGCGGTTAGGGCCTACAATGAGCAGTTCTTC
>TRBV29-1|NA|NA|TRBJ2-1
CSVRGGNEQFF
TGCAGCGTTAGGGGTGGGAATGAGCAGTTCTTC
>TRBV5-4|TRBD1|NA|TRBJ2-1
CASGQELYNEQFF
TGTGCCAGCGGACAGGAGCTCTACAATGAGCAGTTCTTC
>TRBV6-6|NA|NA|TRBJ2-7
CASSETSESSYEQYF
TGTGCCAGCAGCGAAACCAGTGAGAGCTCCTACGAGCAGTACTTC
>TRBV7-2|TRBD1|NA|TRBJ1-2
CASSPGTGVGGYGYTF
TGTGCCAGCAGCCCCGGGACAGGGGTTGGTGGCTATGGCTACACCTTC